A selection of T cell receptor beta chains follows, all from one sample in a study of radiotherapy plus CTLA-4 blockade in lung cancer. Generated by immunoSEQ multiplex PCR, the TCRdb table keeps only in-frame clones and is missing some. Of fewer than 65,000 clones listed, roughly 83% are singletons. The starting material was peripheral blood, obtained from a patient treated with radiotherapy plus ipilimumab. These receptors came from a human donor with non-small cell lung cancer who had a complete response to radiotherapy plus ipilimumab. The CDR3 runs from the conserved cysteine through the conserved F or W. The order of the fields is J gene, D gene, clone size, V gene, CDR3 protein. A D gene is named only where the DNA matches it firmly. Where a row states a size, it is once, few, many or the class of an expanded clone; other rows omit it.

J gene: TRBJ2-4; D gene: NA; clone size: NA; V gene: TRBV11-2; CDR3 protein: CASSLDQSVNIQYF
J gene: TRBJ2-3; D gene: NA; clone size: NA; V gene: TRBV7-2; CDR3 protein: CASSFLLGLMGVDTQYF
J gene: TRBJ2-1; D gene: NA; clone size: NA; V gene: TRBV6-1; CDR3 protein: CASRAGSSYNEQFF
J gene: TRBJ1-2; D gene: TRBD1; clone size: few; V gene: TRBV4-1; CDR3 protein: CASSQDLVGTGNGYTF
J gene: TRBJ1-2; D gene: NA; clone size: NA; V gene: TRBV28; CDR3 protein: CASSQPAGAFGYGYTF
J gene: TRBJ2-6; D gene: TRBD2; clone size: NA; V gene: TRBV4-3; CDR3 protein: CASSQSSGVGANVLTF
J gene: TRBJ1-6; D gene: TRBD1; clone size: few; V gene: TRBV30; CDR3 protein: CAWSETGGWSDSPLHF
J gene: TRBJ1-2; D gene: TRBD1; clone size: once; V gene: TRBV5-1; CDR3 protein: CASSSRGGQGSGGYTF
J gene: TRBJ2-7; D gene: TRBD2; clone size: NA; V gene: TRBV19; CDR3 protein: CASSPGTSGTYEQYF
J gene: TRBJ2-1; D gene: NA; clone size: few; V gene: TRBV10-3; CDR3 protein: CAISDRNEQFF
J gene: TRBJ2-3; D gene: TRBD2; clone size: NA; V gene: TRBV11-2; CDR3 protein: CASSLGGRGVDTQYF
J gene: TRBJ1-3; D gene: NA; clone size: few; V gene: TRBV7-8; CDR3 protein: CASSLDSHFSGNTIYF
J gene: TRBJ1-1; D gene: TRBD1; clone size: NA; V gene: TRBV28; CDR3 protein: CASRTGGYTEAFF
J gene: TRBJ2-5; D gene: NA; clone size: NA; V gene: TRBV6-1; CDR3 protein: CASSSDFHRYF
J gene: TRBJ2-3; D gene: TRBD2; clone size: NA; V gene: TRBV7-2; CDR3 protein: CASSLVSSGGDTQYF
J gene: TRBJ1-3; D gene: NA; clone size: NA; V gene: TRBV30; CDR3 protein: CAWSVRKIGPGTGGNTIYF
J gene: TRBJ2-3; D gene: TRBD2; clone size: NA; V gene: TRBV10-3; CDR3 protein: CAIKGTSGRAGDTQYF
J gene: TRBJ2-6; D gene: NA; clone size: NA; V gene: TRBV5-6; CDR3 protein: CASKITSGANVLTF
J gene: TRBJ1-2; D gene: NA; clone size: NA; V gene: TRBV10-3; CDR3 protein: CAIRSTGFEDYTF
J gene: TRBJ2-1; D gene: NA; clone size: NA; V gene: TRBV6-5; CDR3 protein: CASSYRTASYNEQFF
J gene: TRBJ2-5; D gene: NA; clone size: NA; V gene: TRBV4-1; CDR3 protein: CASSQGEAQETQYF
J gene: TRBJ1-6; D gene: NA; clone size: NA; V gene: TRBV5-4; CDR3 protein: CASSQDRTGRDSPLHF
J gene: TRBJ1-2; D gene: NA; clone size: NA; V gene: TRBV30; CDR3 protein: CAWSVTNYGYTF
J gene: TRBJ1-5; D gene: NA; clone size: NA; V gene: TRBV5-8; CDR3 protein: CASSLPYVQGFQPQHF
J gene: TRBJ1-1; D gene: TRBD1; clone size: NA; V gene: TRBV25-1; CDR3 protein: CASRWDRGTEAFF
J gene: TRBJ1-4; D gene: NA; clone size: NA; V gene: TRBV18; CDR3 protein: CASSPPVDRNEKLFF
J gene: TRBJ1-1; D gene: NA; clone size: few; V gene: TRBV5-4; CDR3 protein: CASSFSRGLRDTEAFF
J gene: TRBJ2-7; D gene: TRBD1; clone size: NA; V gene: TRBV18; CDR3 protein: CASSRDRVTYEQYF
J gene: TRBJ2-3; D gene: NA; clone size: NA; V gene: TRBV10-3; CDR3 protein: CAIRDGRTDTQYF
J gene: TRBJ2-1; D gene: TRBD1; clone size: NA; V gene: TRBV4-1; CDR3 protein: CASSHTRDRGGTEQFF
J gene: TRBJ2-7; D gene: TRBD1; clone size: NA; V gene: TRBV5-4; CDR3 protein: CASSGPSGTAYYEQYF
J gene: TRBJ2-5; D gene: TRBD1; clone size: NA; V gene: TRBV9; CDR3 protein: CASSVAGTGGAGQETQYF
J gene: TRBJ1-2; D gene: NA; clone size: NA; V gene: TRBV29-1; CDR3 protein: CSSSDRSNYGYTF
J gene: TRBJ1-2; D gene: NA; clone size: NA; V gene: TRBV28; CDR3 protein: CASSLGGGDGYTF
J gene: TRBJ2-2; D gene: TRBD1; clone size: NA; V gene: TRBV7-8; CDR3 protein: CASSLQGAGTGELFF
J gene: TRBJ1-2; D gene: TRBD1; clone size: few; V gene: TRBV30; CDR3 protein: CAWSRDRPYGYTF
J gene: TRBJ1-1; D gene: NA; clone size: NA; V gene: TRBV6-1; CDR3 protein: CASSEDGTFTEAFF
J gene: TRBJ1-2; D gene: NA; clone size: NA; V gene: TRBV19; CDR3 protein: CASSMGGVSARSLTNGYTF
J gene: TRBJ1-6; D gene: TRBD1; clone size: NA; V gene: TRBV13; CDR3 protein: CASSRGTGDSPLHF
J gene: TRBJ2-3; D gene: NA; clone size: NA; V gene: TRBV5-6; CDR3 protein: CASSLDRNPDTQYF
J gene: TRBJ1-2; D gene: TRBD1; clone size: few; V gene: TRBV7-2; CDR3 protein: CASSPHTGGRGYGYTF
J gene: TRBJ1-2; D gene: NA; clone size: NA; V gene: TRBV7-2; CDR3 protein: CASSLGQVGGYTF
J gene: TRBJ2-4; D gene: NA; clone size: NA; V gene: TRBV21-1; CDR3 protein: CASRWGGRAQTVPLAKNIQYF
J gene: TRBJ2-3; D gene: TRBD1; clone size: NA; V gene: TRBV5-1; CDR3 protein: CASSPQGSSDTQYF
J gene: TRBJ1-4; D gene: NA; clone size: NA; V gene: TRBV11-3; CDR3 protein: CASSFSFPVVEKLFF
J gene: TRBJ1-2; D gene: NA; clone size: once; V gene: TRBV19; CDR3 protein: CASSIEGASGYTF